This entry is about one T cell receptor (beta chain). This sample is part of a study of CD8 T cells in Susac syndrome. Reverse transcription used roughly 0.5 to 1 ug RNA and random hexamers. An immunoSEQ multiplex PCR amplified TCR beta CDR3 over 54 Vbeta and 13 Jbeta. MiXCR, applied by TCRdb to the immunoSEQ multiplex PCR reads, yields one record per CDR3 protein. The repertoire holds about 300,000 distinct CDR3 sequences, with approximately 85% as singletons. Negative isolation was used for CD8+ and CD4+ T cells and FACS enrichment for TEMRA cells. There are 13 residues in the CDR3. V lost 5 bases and J lost 9; bases outside the gene matches: 4.

The specimen sequenced was CD8+ T cells from PBMCs. This rearrangement joins TRBV23-1 to TRBJ2-4, with TRBD1 matching 10 bases. TRBV23-1 is known as an ORF, though its function is uncertain. This sequence was found in a human donor with multiple sclerosis. CDR3 nucleotide sequence: TGCGCCAGCAGTGCTAGACAGGGGGCCATTCAGTACTTC. Translating it yields CASSARQGAIQYF.